This T cell receptor (beta chain) was captured in a study of blood T cell repertoires in COVID-19. On the study more broadly: There were acute and convalescent COVID-19 samples, and they came from the United States, Italy and Spain.

Cohort placement rested on clinical history that participants reported themselves. The study counted Cohort 3 donors as recovered given two negative PCRs, clearance, or symptom resolution. This CDR3 spans 16 amino acids. Germline V lookup: CDR1 LGHNA, CDR2 YSLEER. Trimming shortened V by 2 bases and J by 0 bases, and 14 bases separated the two germline ends. Authors' data handling: Estimation of nucleated cell counts relied on the amplification of reference gene primers. The data were produced by immunoSEQ multiplex PCR, yet TCRdb's version contains in-frame clones alone and is incomplete. The DNA was the basis for D and trimming; V, J and clone size are from that table. This sample carries hundreds of thousands of clones, 88% of them seen once, and the ten largest clones take about 1%.

The gene calls are TRBV4-3 and TRBJ2-7, with no clear D. Sequencing was done on a sample of PBMCs or T cells enriched from blood (not recorded which). This receptor was taken from a woman aged 25 to 39 who had recovered from COVID-19. The CDR3 coding sequence is TGCGCCAGCAGCCAAAGTCACTTCCCGAGCTCCTACGAGCAGTACTTC. Its protein product is CASSQSHFPSSYEQYF.